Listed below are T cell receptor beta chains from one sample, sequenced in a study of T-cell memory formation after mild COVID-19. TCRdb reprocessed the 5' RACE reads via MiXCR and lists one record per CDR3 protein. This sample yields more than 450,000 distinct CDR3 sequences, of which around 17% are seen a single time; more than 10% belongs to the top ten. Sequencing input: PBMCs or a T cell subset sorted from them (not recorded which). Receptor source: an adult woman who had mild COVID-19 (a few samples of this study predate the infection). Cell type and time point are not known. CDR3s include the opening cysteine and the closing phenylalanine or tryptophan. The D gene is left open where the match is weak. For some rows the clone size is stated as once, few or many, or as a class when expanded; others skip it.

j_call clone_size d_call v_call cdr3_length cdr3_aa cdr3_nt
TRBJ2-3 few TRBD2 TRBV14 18 CASSQDYRSAGDLATQYF TGTGCCAGCAGCCAAGATTACCGGTCAGCGGGAGATCTGGCTACGCAGTATTTT
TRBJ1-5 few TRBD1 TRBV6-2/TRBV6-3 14 CASSRDRGNQPQHF TGTGCCAGCAGCCGGGACAGAGGCAATCAGCCCCAGCATTTT
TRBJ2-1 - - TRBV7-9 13 CASSLVPSHEQFF TGTGCCAGCAGCTTAGTACCTTCCCATGAGCAGTTCTTC
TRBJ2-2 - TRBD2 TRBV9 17 CASSVGLAGDSTGELFF TGTGCCAGCAGCGTGGGACTAGCGGGAGATAGCACCGGGGAGCTGTTTTTT
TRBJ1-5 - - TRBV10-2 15 CASSESRSGNQPQHF TGCGCCAGCAGTGAGTCGAGATCGGGGAATCAGCCCCAGCATTTT
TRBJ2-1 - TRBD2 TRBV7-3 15 CASSLAGGLRNEQFF TGTGCCAGCAGCTTAGCGGGGGGGCTTCGGAATGAGCAGTTCTTC
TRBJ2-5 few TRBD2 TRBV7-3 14 CASSPEGGQETQYF TGTGCCAGCAGCCCCGAGGGAGGGCAAGAGACCCAGTACTTC
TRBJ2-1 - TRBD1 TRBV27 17 CASSLLGSETGNNEQFF TGTGCCAGCAGTTTATTAGGTTCCGAGACAGGGAACAATGAGCAGTTCTTC
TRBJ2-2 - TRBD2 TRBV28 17 CASSGGLAGGWTGELFF TGTGCCAGCAGTGGCGGACTAGCGGGAGGTTGGACCGGGGAGCTGTTTTTT
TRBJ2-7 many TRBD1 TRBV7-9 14 CASSSRDSSYEQYF TGTGCCAGCAGCTCACGGGACAGCTCCTACGAGCAGTACTTC
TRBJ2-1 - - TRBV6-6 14 CASSPAPGDNEQFF TGTGCCAGCAGTCCCGCCCCGGGAGACAATGAGCAGTTCTTC
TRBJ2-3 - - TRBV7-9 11 CASRQGVTQYF TGTGCCAGCAGACAGGGAGTTACGCAGTATTTT
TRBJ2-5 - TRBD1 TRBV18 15 CASSPGQGAKETQYF TGTGCCAGCTCACCAGGACAGGGGGCGAAAGAGACCCAGTACTTC
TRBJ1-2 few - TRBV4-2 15 CASSGGESRAGGYTF TGTGCCAGCAGCGGGGGGGAGTCCCGAGCAGGTGGCTACACCTTC
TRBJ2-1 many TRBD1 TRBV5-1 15 CASSLEVDRGGGQFF TGCGCCAGCAGCTTGGAGGTGGACAGGGGAGGAGGGCAGTTCTTC
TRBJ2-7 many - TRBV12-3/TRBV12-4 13 CASSRRDGYEQYF TGTGCCAGCAGCCGCCGTGATGGCTACGAGCAGTACTTC
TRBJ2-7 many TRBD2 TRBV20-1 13 CSAPGTSGYEQYF TGCAGTGCTCCCGGGACTAGCGGCTACGAGCAGTACTTC
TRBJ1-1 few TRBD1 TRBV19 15 CASSKRDRGDTEAFF TGTGCCAGTAGTAAAAGGGACAGGGGAGACACTGAAGCTTTCTTT
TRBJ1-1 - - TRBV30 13 CAWSVKGDTEAFF TGTGCCTGGAGTGTAAAGGGGGACACTGAAGCTTTCTTT
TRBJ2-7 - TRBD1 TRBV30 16 CAWSMDRLGDSYEQYF TGTGCCTGGAGTATGGACAGGTTGGGGGACTCCTACGAGCAGTACTTC
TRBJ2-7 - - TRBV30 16 CAWSALTGMSSYEQYF TGTGCCTGGAGTGCTCTAACAGGGATGAGCTCCTACGAGCAGTACTTC
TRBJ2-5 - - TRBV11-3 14 CASSLVPNEETQYF TGTGCCAGCAGCTTAGTGCCGAACGAAGAGACCCAGTACTTC
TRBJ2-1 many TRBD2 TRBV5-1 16 CASSFRLAGIYNEQFF TGCGCCAGCAGCTTCCGACTAGCGGGGATATACAATGAGCAGTTCTTC
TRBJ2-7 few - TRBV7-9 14 CASSFPGRRYEQYF TGTGCCAGCAGCTTCCCGGGACGGCGCTACGAGCAGTACTTC
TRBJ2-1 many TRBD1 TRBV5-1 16 CASMSGQGGIYNEQFF TGCGCCAGCATGTCGGGACAGGGAGGTATCTACAATGAGCAGTTCTTC
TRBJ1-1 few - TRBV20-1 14 CSARKRGEGTEAFF TGCAGTGCTAGAAAACGGGGGGAGGGCACTGAAGCTTTCTTT
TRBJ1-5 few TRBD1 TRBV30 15 CAWSRGQGLNQPQHF TGTGCCTGGAGTAGGGGACAGGGGCTCAATCAGCCCCAGCATTTT
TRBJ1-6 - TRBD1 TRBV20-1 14 CSARQATGVSPLHF TGCAGTGCTAGACAGGCGACAGGGGTTTCACCCCTCCACTTT
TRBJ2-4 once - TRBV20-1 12 CSGAKTLGIQYF TGCAGTGGAGCGAAGACCTTGGGCATTCAGTACTTC
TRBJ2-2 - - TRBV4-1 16 CASSQEPVANTGELFF TGCGCCAGCAGCCAAGAGCCTGTAGCAAACACCGGGGAGCTGTTTTTT
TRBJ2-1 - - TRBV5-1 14 CASSFRTENNEQFF TGCGCCAGCAGCTTTCGGACAGAGAACAATGAGCAGTTCTTC
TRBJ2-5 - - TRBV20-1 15 CSARDVRGRQETQYF TGCAGTGCTAGAGATGTTCGGGGGCGACAAGAGACCCAGTACTTC
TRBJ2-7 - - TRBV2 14 CASSDAGTEYEQYF TGTGCCAGCAGTGACGCAGGGACGGAGTACGAGCAGTACTTC
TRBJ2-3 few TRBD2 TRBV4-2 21 CASSQVSRRQRGGRETDTQYF TGTGCCAGCAGCCAAGTTTCACGACGCCAGCGGGGAGGGAGAGAGACAGATACGCAGTATTTT
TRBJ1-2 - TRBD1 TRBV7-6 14 CASSLGGQGTGYTF TGTGCCAGCAGCTTAGGGGGACAGGGGACGGGCTACACCTTC
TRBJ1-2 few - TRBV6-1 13 CAGRDPGNYGYTF TGTGCCGGGAGGGACCCCGGGAACTATGGCTACACCTTC
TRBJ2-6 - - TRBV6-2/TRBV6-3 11 CASKDDLVLTF TGTGCCAGCAAGGACGACCTCGTCCTGACTTTC
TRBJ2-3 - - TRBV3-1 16 CASSQEGLLPTDTQYF TGTGCCAGCAGCCAAGAAGGGCTCCTACCCACAGATACGCAGTATTTT
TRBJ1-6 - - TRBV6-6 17 CASSYRGGELYNSPLHF TGTGCCAGCAGTTACAGAGGGGGAGAGCTCTATAATTCACCCCTCCACTTT
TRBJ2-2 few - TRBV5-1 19 CASSLFSVGQGDFTGELFF TGCGCCAGCAGCCTCTTCTCCGTCGGGCAGGGTGACTTCACCGGGGAGCTGTTTTTT
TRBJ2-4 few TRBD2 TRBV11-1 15 CASSLAVSLAGDQYF TGTGCCAGCAGCTTAGCTGTATCGCTAGCGGGAGACCAGTACTTC
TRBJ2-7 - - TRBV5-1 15 CASSLGQGLSYEQYF TGCGCCAGCAGCTTGGGTCAGGGGCTTTCCTACGAGCAGTACTTC
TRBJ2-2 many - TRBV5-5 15 CASSLWGSNTGELFF TGTGCCAGCAGCTTGTGGGGGTCGAACACCGGGGAGCTGTTTTTT
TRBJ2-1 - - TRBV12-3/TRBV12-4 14 CASGGESSYNEQFF TGTGCCAGCGGCGGGGAAAGCTCCTACAATGAGCAGTTCTTC
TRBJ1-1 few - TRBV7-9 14 CASSLDYLNTEAFF TGTGCCAGCAGCTTAGACTACCTGAACACTGAAGCTTTCTTT
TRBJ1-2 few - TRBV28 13 CASSFGGGYGYTF TGTGCCAGCAGTTTTGGGGGGGGCTATGGCTACACCTTC